This T cell receptor (beta chain) was captured in a study of blood T cell repertoires in COVID-19. Generated by immunoSEQ multiplex PCR, the TCRdb table keeps only in-frame clones and is missing some. The sample holds 150,000 to 200,000 clones, about 90% seen once. The sample taken for sequencing was PBMCs or T cells enriched from blood (not recorded which). This receptor was obtained from a woman in her 50s who had recovered from COVID-19.

The CDR3 region has the DNA TGCGCCAGCAGTGAATTTCCGAGGGACACTGAAGCTTTCTTT. Encoded protein: CASSEFPRDTEAFF. This sequence joins TRBV10-1 and TRBJ1-1; D not resolved. Germline CDR1 and CDR2: WNHNN and SYGVQD (reference sequence). This CDR3 has 14 residues. V lost 3 bases and J 3 bases, leaving 11 bases between the germline ends.